The 27 T cell receptor beta chains listed next were all sequenced from one sample in a study of blood T cell repertoires in COVID-19. Sequencing was performed with immunoSEQ multiplex PCR; in TCRdb, only in-frame clones are kept and a portion is missing. The sample includes approximately 89,000 clones, about 95% of them seen just once. The sample taken for sequencing was peripheral blood. These TCRs come from a human donor with active COVID-19. The donor label of this sample is uncertain.

CDR3 amino acids: CASSPQQGMRSGELFF. The DNA of the CDR3 is TGTGCCAGCAGCCCACAACAGGGGATGCGGTCCGGGGAGCTGTTTTTT. V is TRBV7-9 and J is TRBJ2-2, with 7 bases lining up with TRBD1. The V and J ends lost 5 bases and 6 bases, in that order; junction bases with no gene match: 12. Germline values: CDR1 SEHNR, CDR2 FQNEAQ (reference sequence). This CDR3 is built from 16 residues.

The rearrangement links TRBV27 to TRBJ2-5, with 8 bases fitting TRBD2. The CDR3 spans 16 residues. Germline trimming cut 3 bases from V and 6 bases from J; bases unmatched to any gene: 12. Per the germline V gene, CDR1 is MNHEY and CDR2 is SMNVEV (reference sequence). This CDR3 is CASSLSAGVGLKTQYF. The CDR3 DNA reads TGTGCCAGCAGTTTGTCAGCGGGGGTCGGGTTGAAGACCCAGTACTTC.

V usage is TRBV19 and J usage is TRBJ2-3, with a tentative D call TRBD2 (6 bases). Germline V lookup: CDR1 LNHDA, CDR2 SQIVND (reference sequence). Between the trimmed V and J ends, which lost 2 bases and 0 bases, there was a span of 18 bases. The CDR3 runs 18 residues. For the CDR3, the DNA is TGTGCCAGTAGTATACGGGGGACGGCTCGGTTTAGCACAGATACGCAGTATTTT. Its protein product is CASSIRGTARFSTDTQYF.

The CDR3 sequence: CASSQDKGQGAWETQYF. The CDR3 region has the DNA TGTGCCAGCAGCCAAGATAAGGGACAGGGGGCCTGGGAGACCCAGTACTTC. The chain uses TRBV14 and TRBJ2-5, with 12 bases identical to TRBD1. V shed 0 bases, J shed 5 bases, and the junction held 7 bases outside the gene matches. The CDR3 runs 17 residues. Germline lookup yields CDR1 SGHDN and CDR2 FVKESK.

CDR3 region: CASSERGHGANVLTF. The DNA of the CDR3 is TGTGCCAGCAGCGAAAGGGGGCACGGGGCCAACGTCCTGACTTTC. This sequence joins TRBV2 and TRBJ2-6; 7 bases fit TRBD1. V dropped 6 bases and J dropped 4; count of bases not matched to a gene: 6. The CDR3 consists of 15 residues. Germline lookup yields CDR1 SNHLY and CDR2 FYNNEI.

V and J are TRBV7-6 and TRBJ2-1, with D perhaps matching TRBD1 (5 bases). The length of the CDR3 is 11 residues. V lost 5 bases and J 9 bases, leaving 8 bases between the germline ends. Germline-derived CDR1 and CDR2 are SGHVS and FNYEAQ. This CDR3 reads CASSERGEQFF. The CDR3 DNA sequence: TGTGCCAGCAGCGAAAGGGGTGAGCAGTTCTTC.

The rearrangement links TRBV20-1 to TRBJ2-7; D is perhaps TRBD1 (6 bases). The CDR3 is 13 amino acids. V was shortened by 3 bases and J by 3 bases, with 12 bases between the two germline ends. Germline CDR1 and CDR2: DFQATT and SNEGSKA (reference sequence). The CDR3 DNA follows: TGCAGTGCTAGTCGTCAGGGGTTCTACGAGCAGTACTTC. Residues: CSASRQGFYEQYF.

V usage is TRBV11-2 and J usage is TRBJ1-6, with TRBD1 as a possible D gene (6 bases). This CDR3 has 15 amino acids. Trimming left V 6 bases short and J 6 bases short, with 15 bases between. The germline V gene has CDR1 SGHAT and CDR2 FQNNGV. Here the CDR3 DNA reads TGTGCCAGCAGGCGTACACAGGGACCTAATTCACCCCTCCACTTT. Its protein is CASRRTQGPNSPLHF.

This chain links TRBV9 with TRBJ1-5; D is possibly TRBD1 (6 bases). CDR1 SGDLS and CDR2 YYNGEE come from the germline V gene. The V and J ends lost 0 bases and 6 bases respectively, with 7 bases between them. The CDR3 has 13 residues. This CDR3 is CASSVEQGQPQHF. For the CDR3, the DNA is TGTGCCAGCAGCGTAGAACAGGGTCAGCCCCAGCATTTT.

V is TRBV5-1 and J is TRBJ2-7; 9 nucleotides agree with TRBD1. Trimming took 0 bases from V and 7 from J; bases not matched to a gene: 8. CDR3 size: 15 residues. Germline loops: CDR1 SGHRS, CDR2 YFSETQ. The CDR3 nucleotides read TGCGCCAGCAGCTTGGTACAGGGGGCAAGCTCTGAGCAGTACTTC. It specifies CASSLVQGASSEQYF.

The chain couples TRBV28 to TRBJ1-6; 8 bases line up with TRBD1. The V segment lost 5 bases and the J segment 13 bases; nucleotides outside the gene matches: 10. Germline V CDR1 and CDR2: MDHEN, SYDVKM. The CDR3 covers 14 residues. The CDR3 coding sequence is TGTGCCAGCAGTCCAGGGGGCGCAGTGTCTCCCCTCCACTTT. Its translation: CASSPGGAVSPLHF. Combining the CDR3 with reference TRBV28 and TRBJ1-6 gives the whole variable domain DVKVTQSSRYLVKRTGEKVFLECVQDMDHENMFWYRQDPGLGLRLIYFSYDVKMKEKGDIPEGYSVSREKKERFSLILESASTNQTSMYLCASSPGGAVSPLHFGNGTRLTVT.

The chain employs TRBV6-6 and TRBJ1-6, with a tentative D call TRBD1 (5 bases). There are 14 residues in the CDR3. V was clipped by 2 bases and J by 7 bases, with 9 bases between them. Germline values: CDR1 MNHNY, CDR2 SVGAGI (reference sequence). This CDR3 reads CASSYQGINSPLHF. CDR3 bases: TGTGCCAGCAGTTACCAGGGTATAAATTCACCCCTCCACTTT.

The chain couples TRBV9 to TRBJ1-4, with unresolved D. CDR1 is SGDLS and CDR2 is YYNGEE in the germline V gene. The ends were cut back, 3 bases at V and 7 bases at J, with 19 bases in the middle. CDR3 length: 16 residues. CDR3 nucleotides: TGTGCCAGCAGCGCGAGGGTTGGGGAAATCGGTGAAAAACTGTTTTTT. Translated, it gives CASSARVGEIGEKLFF.

CDR3 nucleotides: TGTGCCACCAGCAGAGGCCCCGGCGGGACCCAGTACTTC. Translating gives CATSRGPGGTQYF. This chain connects TRBV15 to TRBJ2-5, with D hard to call. Per the germline V gene, CDR1 is LNHNV and CDR2 is YYDKDF (reference sequence). V lost 1 base, J lost 7 bases, and 10 bases lay in between. The CDR3 consists of 13 residues.

The chain carries TRBV21-1 and TRBJ2-1; the table's D gene call, TRBD2, was not cross checked with the DNA. TRBV21-1 is termed a pseudogene. This CDR3 has 19 amino acids. DNA for the CDR3: TGTGCCAGCAGCATGGGACAGGGAGAAAAAGCGGGAGGGAGTGATGAGCAGTTCTTC. Translating gives CASSMGQGEKAGGSDEQFF.

The CDR3 region is CASSSTSGSYNEQFF. The CDR3 coding sequence is TGCGCCAGCAGCTCGACTAGCGGTAGCTACAATGAGCAGTTCTTC. This chain uses TRBV5-1 with TRBJ2-1, with 9 bases that match TRBD2. J gave up 3 bases and V 3 bases, and 4 bases lay outside the gene matches. Per germline, CDR1 SGHRS and CDR2 YFSETQ. The CDR3 is made up of 15 amino acids.

The rearrangement links TRBV5-1 to TRBJ1-1; D gene uncertain. Germline CDR1 SGHRS, CDR2 YFSETQ. The CDR3 totals 14 residues. The V gene lost 0 bases and the J gene lost 2 bases, with 8 bases spanning the gap. The CDR3 region has the DNA TGCGCCAGCAGCTTGGGGAGCTCCAACACTGAAGCTTTCTTT. It specifies CASSLGSSNTEAFF.

Details on this clone: Other DNA sequences in this specimen translate into the identical CDR3. This chain uses TRBV11-3 with TRBJ2-3; 7 bases fit TRBD1. J was trimmed by 2 bases and V by 1 base; bases with no gene match: 3. Germline V gene lookup returns CDR1 SGHNT and CDR2 YENEEA. The CDR3 contains 15 residues. The CDR3: CASSLGQGPTDTQYF. In DNA, the CDR3 is TGTGCCAGCAGCTTAGGACAGGGTCCCACAGATACGCAGTATTTT.

The chain links TRBV25-1 to TRBJ2-3, with TRBD2 matching over 7 bases. V lost 1 base to trimming and J lost 0 bases; unmatched junction nucleotides: 4. The germline V gene has CDR1 MGHDK and CDR2 SYGVNS. This CDR3 contains 16 residues. The CDR3: CASSEFRAGSTDTQYF. The CDR3 nucleotides are TGTGCCAGCAGTGAATTTCGAGCGGGGAGCACAGATACGCAGTATTTT.

J is TRBJ2-7 and V is TRBV9, with unresolved D. V was shortened by 2 bases and J by 3 bases, with 12 bases between the two germline ends. CDR3 length equals 14 residues. Per the germline V gene, CDR1 is SGDLS and CDR2 is YYNGEE. As DNA, the CDR3 is TGTGCCAGCAGCGTCGGCGGCTCCCTCTACGAGCAGTACTTC. It specifies CASSVGGSLYEQYF.

The chain is built from TRBV23-1 and TRBJ1-1, with unresolved D. TRBV23-1 is sorted into the ORF group, with uncertain function. The CDR3 totals 13 residues. Deletions cut 10 bases from V and 4 bases from J, with 16 bases between. The CDR3 nucleotides read TGCGCCAAAACCCTAAGAGGTGGCACTGAAGCTTTCTTT. Protein: CAKTLRGGTEAFF.

Remarks on this clone: No DNA is shown, since the ends of the CDR3 on it are uncertain; the CDR3 is the one TCRdb lists. V is TRBV12-3 or TRBV12-4 and J is TRBJ1-1. The CDR3 spans 13 residues, counting both ends. The CDR3 loop reads CASSSSVNTEAFF.

The V call is TRBV7-9, the J call TRBJ1-1; D not certain. Germline V gene lookup returns CDR1 SEHNR and CDR2 FQNEAQ (reference sequence). The germline V and J ends were trimmed by 7 bases and 0 bases, with 9 bases remaining between them. This CDR3 is 13 amino acids long. The chain's CDR3 is CASTPVVNTEAFF. In nucleotides, the CDR3 is TGTGCCAGCACCCCGGTAGTGAACACTGAAGCTTTCTTT.

The rearrangement links TRBV7-9 to TRBJ2-1, with a weak D call TRBD2 (6 bases). Trimming pared 7 bases from V and 3 bases from J, leaving 37 bases between. Germline V lookup: CDR1 SEHNR, CDR2 FQNEAQ (reference sequence). The length of the CDR3 is 22 residues. CDR3 DNA: TGTGCCAGCACCCGGGAGATCGGGCGGCCCGTTTTTCCCGGGAATAACTACAATGAGCAGTTCTTC. Protein product: CASTREIGRPVFPGNNYNEQFF.

The chain carries TRBV7-9 and TRBJ2-3; 9 bases fit TRBD2. Per germline, CDR1 SEHNR and CDR2 FQNEAQ (reference sequence). The V segment lost 5 bases and the J segment 1 base; nucleotides outside the gene matches: 4. The CDR3 runs 15 residues. In DNA, the CDR3 is TGTGCCAGCAGCCGATCTAGCGGGGGCACAGATACGCAGTATTTT. This translates into CASSRSSGGTDTQYF.

V gene TRBV6-5 combines with J gene TRBJ2-7, with 8 positions matching TRBD1. The CDR3 contains 13 residues. CDR1 and CDR2 (germline): MNHEY, SVGAGI. The V segment lost 6 bases and the J segment 4 bases; nucleotides outside the gene matches: 5. The CDR3 region is CASSDRGLYEQYF. Written as DNA, the CDR3 is TGTGCCAGCAGCGACAGGGGCTTATACGAGCAGTACTTC.

J is TRBJ2-3 and V is TRBV6-5, with 8 bases fitting TRBD2. Germline trimming cut 4 bases from V and 2 bases from J; bases unmatched to any gene: 8. CDR1 is MNHEY and CDR2 is SVGAGI in the germline V gene. The CDR3 is made up of 16 amino acids. The CDR3 here is CASSSRSGGATDTQYF. CDR3 DNA sequence: TGTGCCAGCAGTTCGCGCTCCGGGGGGGCCACAGATACGCAGTATTTT.